This T cell receptor beta chain derives from a study of shared clonotypes between healthy human individuals. The CDR3 contains 13 residues. Per germline, CDR1 MDHEN and CDR2 SYDVKM. With 7 bases removed from V and 1 base from J, the gap between germline ends came to 10 bases. Produced via immunoSEQ multiplex PCR; TCRdb's table is partial and in-frame only. The profile shows approximately 2,300,000 clones, under 95% of them singletons. CD45RA-negative memory and CD45RA+ naive subsets were split from the CD4+ cells. The rearrangement uses TRBV28 and TRBJ1-1, with a weak D call TRBD1 (6 bases). This TCR was sampled from a man younger than 35 in good health. Some clones in this sample may be carry-over from other donors' samples. The sample taken for sequencing was naive CD4+ T cells from PBMCs. The subset was: CD45RA+ positively selected. In DNA, the CDR3 is TGTGCCAGCATCGGACAGAAGAACACTGAAGCTTTCTTT. It encodes CASIGQKNTEAFF.